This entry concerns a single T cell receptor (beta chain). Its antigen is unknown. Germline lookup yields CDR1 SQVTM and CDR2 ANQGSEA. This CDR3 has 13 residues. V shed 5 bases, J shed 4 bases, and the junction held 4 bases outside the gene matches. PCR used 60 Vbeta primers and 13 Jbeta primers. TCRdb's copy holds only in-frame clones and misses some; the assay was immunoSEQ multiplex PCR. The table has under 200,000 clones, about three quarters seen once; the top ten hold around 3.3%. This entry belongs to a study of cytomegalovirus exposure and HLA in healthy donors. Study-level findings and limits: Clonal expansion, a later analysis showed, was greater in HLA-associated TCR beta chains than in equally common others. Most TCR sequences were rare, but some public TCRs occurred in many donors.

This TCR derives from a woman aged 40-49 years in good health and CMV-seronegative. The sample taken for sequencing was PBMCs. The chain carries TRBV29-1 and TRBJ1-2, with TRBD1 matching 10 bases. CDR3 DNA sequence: TGCAGCGTTCTCGACAGGGGGCTCTATGGCTACACCTTC. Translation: CSVLDRGLYGYTF.